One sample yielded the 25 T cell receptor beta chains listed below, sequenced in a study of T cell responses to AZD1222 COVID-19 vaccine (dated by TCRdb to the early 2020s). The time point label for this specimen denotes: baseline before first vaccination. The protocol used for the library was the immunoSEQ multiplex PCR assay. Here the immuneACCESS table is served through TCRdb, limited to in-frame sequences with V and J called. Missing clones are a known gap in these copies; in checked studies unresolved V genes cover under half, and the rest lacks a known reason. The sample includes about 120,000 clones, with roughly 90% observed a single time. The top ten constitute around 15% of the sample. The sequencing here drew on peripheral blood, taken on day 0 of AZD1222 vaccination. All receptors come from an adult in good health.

The CDR3 nucleotides are TGTGCCAGCAGCACCCGGACAGGGAGTATCACCGGGGAGCTGTTTTTT. It codes for CASSTRTGSITGELFF. The J gene is TRBJ2-2, the V gene TRBV5-6; 8 bases are shared with TRBD1. Germline loops: CDR1 SGHDT, CDR2 YYEEEE. CDR3 size: 16 residues. V lost 4 bases and J lost 4; bases outside the gene matches: 9.

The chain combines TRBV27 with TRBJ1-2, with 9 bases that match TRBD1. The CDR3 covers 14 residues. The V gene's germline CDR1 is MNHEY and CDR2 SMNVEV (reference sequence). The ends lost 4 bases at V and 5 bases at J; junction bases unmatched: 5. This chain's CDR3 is CASSWGQGHYGYTF. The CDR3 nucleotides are TGTGCCAGCAGTTGGGGACAGGGACATTATGGCTACACCTTC.

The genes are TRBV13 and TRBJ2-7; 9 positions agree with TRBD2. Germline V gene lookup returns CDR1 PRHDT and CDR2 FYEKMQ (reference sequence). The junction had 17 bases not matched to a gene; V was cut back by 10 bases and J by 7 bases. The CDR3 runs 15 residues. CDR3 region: CATTLAGPQLSEQYF. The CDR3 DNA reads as TGTGCCACCACTCTAGCGGGACCCCAGCTTTCGGAGCAGTACTTC.

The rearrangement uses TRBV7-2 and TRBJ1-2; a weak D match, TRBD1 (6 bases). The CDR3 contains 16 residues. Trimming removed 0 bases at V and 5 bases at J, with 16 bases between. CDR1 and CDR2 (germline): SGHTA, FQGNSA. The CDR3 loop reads CASSLALNREGYGYTF. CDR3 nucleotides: TGTGCCAGCAGCTTAGCGCTAAACAGGGAAGGGTATGGCTACACCTTC.

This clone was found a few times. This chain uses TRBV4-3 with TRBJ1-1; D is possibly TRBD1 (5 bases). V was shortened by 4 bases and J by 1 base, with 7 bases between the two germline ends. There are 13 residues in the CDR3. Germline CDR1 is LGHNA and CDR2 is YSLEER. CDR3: CASSPTGNTEAFF. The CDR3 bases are TGCGCCAGCAGCCCAACAGGGAACACTGAAGCTTTCTTT.

CDR3 DNA: TGCGCCAGCAGCCAAGAACTTGGACTAGGCCCCTACGAGCAGTACTTC. Its translation: CASSQELGLGPYEQYF. The chain recombines TRBV4-3 with TRBJ2-7; 7 bases agree with TRBD2. The CDR3 is 16 amino acids. With 0 bases clipped from V and 2 bases from J, the junction kept 7 bases outside the gene matches. Germline CDR1 LGHNA, CDR2 YSLEER.

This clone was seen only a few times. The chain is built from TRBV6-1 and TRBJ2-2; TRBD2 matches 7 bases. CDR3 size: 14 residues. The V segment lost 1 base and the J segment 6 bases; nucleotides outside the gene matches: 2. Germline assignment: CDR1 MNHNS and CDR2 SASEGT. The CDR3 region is CASSEGREAGELFF. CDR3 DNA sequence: TGTGCCAGCAGTGAAGGACGGGAGGCCGGGGAGCTGTTTTTT.

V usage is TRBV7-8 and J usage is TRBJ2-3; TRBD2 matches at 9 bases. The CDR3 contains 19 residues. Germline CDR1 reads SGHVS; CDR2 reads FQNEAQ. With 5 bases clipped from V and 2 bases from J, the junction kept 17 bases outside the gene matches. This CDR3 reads CASSQPASGAILITDTQYF. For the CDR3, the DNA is TGTGCCAGCAGCCAACCAGCTAGCGGGGCTATTCTTATCACAGATACGCAGTATTTT.

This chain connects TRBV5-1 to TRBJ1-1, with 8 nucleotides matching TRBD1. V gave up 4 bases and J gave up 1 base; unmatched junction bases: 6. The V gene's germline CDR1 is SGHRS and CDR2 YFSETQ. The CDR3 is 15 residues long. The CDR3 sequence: CASSARTGTNTEAFF. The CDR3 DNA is TGCGCCAGCAGCGCCAGGACAGGGACGAACACTGAAGCTTTCTTT.

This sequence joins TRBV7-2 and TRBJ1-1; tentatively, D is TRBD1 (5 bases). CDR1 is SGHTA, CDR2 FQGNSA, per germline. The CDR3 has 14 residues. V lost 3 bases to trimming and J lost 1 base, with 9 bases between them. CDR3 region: CASSFRDSNTEAFF. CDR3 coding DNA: TGTGCCAGCAGCTTCCGGGACTCGAACACTGAAGCTTTCTTT.

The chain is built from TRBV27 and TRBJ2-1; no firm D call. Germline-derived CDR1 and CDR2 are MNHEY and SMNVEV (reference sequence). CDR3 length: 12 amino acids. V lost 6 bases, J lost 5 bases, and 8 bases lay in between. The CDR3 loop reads CASSVSNNEQFF. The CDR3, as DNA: TGTGCCAGCAGCGTTAGCAACAATGAGCAGTTCTTC.

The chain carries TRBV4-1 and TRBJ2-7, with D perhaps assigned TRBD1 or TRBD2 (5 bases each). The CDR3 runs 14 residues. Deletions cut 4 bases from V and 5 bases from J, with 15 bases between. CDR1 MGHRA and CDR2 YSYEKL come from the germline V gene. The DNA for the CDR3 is TGCGCCAGCAGCCTAGTTGAGGGGCTAAACGAGCAGTACTTC. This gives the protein CASSLVEGLNEQYF.

CDR3 sequence (DNA): TGTGCCAGCAGCCCCGGGGGGGCAGGCCTCATAACTAACTATGGCTACACCTTC. Its protein is CASSPGGAGLITNYGYTF. The chain couples TRBV7-8 to TRBJ1-2, with a possible D match to TRBD1 (6 bases). Looked up from germline, CDR1 is SGHVS and CDR2 is FQNEAQ. V shed 5 bases and J shed 0 bases, with 22 bases lying between them. This CDR3 is 18 amino acids long.

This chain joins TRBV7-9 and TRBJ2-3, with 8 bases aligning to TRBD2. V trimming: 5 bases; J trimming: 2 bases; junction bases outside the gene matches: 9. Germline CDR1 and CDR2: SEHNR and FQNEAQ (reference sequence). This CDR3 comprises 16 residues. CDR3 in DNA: TGTGCCAGCAGCCTTCAGCTAGCGGGCTACACAGATACGCAGTATTTT. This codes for CASSLQLAGYTDTQYF.

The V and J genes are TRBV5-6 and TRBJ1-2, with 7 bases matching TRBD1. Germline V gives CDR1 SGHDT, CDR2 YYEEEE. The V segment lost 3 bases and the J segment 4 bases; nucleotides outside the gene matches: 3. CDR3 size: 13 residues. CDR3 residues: CASSSTGIYGYTF. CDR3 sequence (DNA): TGTGCCAGCAGCTCGACAGGGATCTATGGCTACACCTTC.

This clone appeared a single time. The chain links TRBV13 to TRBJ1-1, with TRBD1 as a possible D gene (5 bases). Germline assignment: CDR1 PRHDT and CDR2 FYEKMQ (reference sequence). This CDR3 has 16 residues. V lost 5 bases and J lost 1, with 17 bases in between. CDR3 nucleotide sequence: TGTGCCAGCAGCCCCCGGGGCAAACAGGCGAACACTGAAGCTTTCTTT. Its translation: CASSPRGKQANTEAFF.

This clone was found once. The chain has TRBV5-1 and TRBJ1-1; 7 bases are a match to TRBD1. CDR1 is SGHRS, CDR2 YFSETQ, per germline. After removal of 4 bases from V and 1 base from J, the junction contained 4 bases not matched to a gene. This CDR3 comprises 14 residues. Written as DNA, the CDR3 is TGCGCCAGCAGCCCAAGACAGGGGAACACTGAAGCTTTCTTT. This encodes CASSPRQGNTEAFF. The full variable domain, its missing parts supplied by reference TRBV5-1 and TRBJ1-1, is KAGVTQTPRYLIKTRGQQVTLSCSPISGHRSVSWYQQTPGQGLQFLFEYFSETQRNKGNFPGRFSGRQFSNSRSEMNVSTLELGDSALYLCASSPRQGNTEAFFGQGTRLTVV.

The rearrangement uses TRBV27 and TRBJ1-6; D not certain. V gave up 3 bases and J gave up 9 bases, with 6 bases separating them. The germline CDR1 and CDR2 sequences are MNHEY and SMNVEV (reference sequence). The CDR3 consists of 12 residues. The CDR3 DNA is TGTGCCAGCAGTTTCAAGAGTTCACCCCTCCACTTT. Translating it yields CASSFKSSPLHF.

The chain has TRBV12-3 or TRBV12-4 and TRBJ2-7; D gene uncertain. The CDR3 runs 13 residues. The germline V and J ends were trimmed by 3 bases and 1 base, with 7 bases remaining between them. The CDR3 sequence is CASSLAGSYEQYF. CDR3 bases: TGTGCCAGCAGTTTGGCCGGATCCTACGAGCAGTACTTC.

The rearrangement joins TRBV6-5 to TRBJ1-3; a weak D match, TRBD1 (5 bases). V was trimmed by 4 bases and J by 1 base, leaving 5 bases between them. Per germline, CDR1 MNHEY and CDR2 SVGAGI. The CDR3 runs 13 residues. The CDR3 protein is CASSSGSGNTIYF. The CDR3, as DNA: TGTGCCAGCAGTTCAGGGTCTGGAAACACCATATATTTT.

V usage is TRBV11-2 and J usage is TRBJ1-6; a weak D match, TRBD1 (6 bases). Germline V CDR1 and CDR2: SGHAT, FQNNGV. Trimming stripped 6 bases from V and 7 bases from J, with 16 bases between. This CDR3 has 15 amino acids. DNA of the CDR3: TGTGCCAGCAGTTCTGAAGGGGGGTGGAATTCACCCCTCCACTTT. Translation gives CASSSEGGWNSPLHF.

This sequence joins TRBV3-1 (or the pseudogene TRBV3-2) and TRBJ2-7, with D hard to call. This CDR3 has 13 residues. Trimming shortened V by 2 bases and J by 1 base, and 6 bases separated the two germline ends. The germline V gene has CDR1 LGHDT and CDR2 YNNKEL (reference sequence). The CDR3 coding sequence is TGTGCCAGCAGCCAAATTTCGTCCTACGAGCAGTACTTC. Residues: CASSQISSYEQYF.

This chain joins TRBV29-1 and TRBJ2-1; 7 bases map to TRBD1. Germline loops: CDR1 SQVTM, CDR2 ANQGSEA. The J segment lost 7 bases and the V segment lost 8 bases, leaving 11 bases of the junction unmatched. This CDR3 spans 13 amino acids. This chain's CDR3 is CSLFDRAENEQFF. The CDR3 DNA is TGCAGCCTCTTCGACAGGGCAGAGAATGAGCAGTTCTTC.

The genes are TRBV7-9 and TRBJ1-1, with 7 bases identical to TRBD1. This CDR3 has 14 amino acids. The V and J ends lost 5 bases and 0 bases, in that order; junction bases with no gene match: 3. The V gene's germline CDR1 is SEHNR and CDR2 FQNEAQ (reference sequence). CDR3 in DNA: TGTGCCAGCAGCCGCCAGGGGGTGAACACTGAAGCTTTCTTT. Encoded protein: CASSRQGVNTEAFF.

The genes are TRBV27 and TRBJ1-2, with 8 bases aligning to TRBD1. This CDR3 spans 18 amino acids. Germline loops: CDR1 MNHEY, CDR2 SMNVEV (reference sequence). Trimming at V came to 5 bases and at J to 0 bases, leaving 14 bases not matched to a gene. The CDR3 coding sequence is TGTGCCAGCAGTCCCCGGACAGGGCAAACCTACGCTAACTATGGCTACACCTTC. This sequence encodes CASSPRTGQTYANYGYTF.